The clone carrying this TCR beta chain was detected ten times or more. Its target is unknown. Diagnoses rested on clinical symptoms, serum thyroxine and TRAb, thyroid ultrasound and orbital computed tomography. RNA transcripts gave rise to amplified TCR beta CDR3 regions. HTBI primers drove first-round RT-PCR of the TCR CDR3. TCRdb fed the multiplex PCR reads into MiXCR, producing one record per CDR3 protein. Of around 690,000 distinct CDR3 sequences in the sample, approximately 15% were seen once. With 6 bases removed from V and 3 bases from J, the gap between germline ends came to 12 bases. Germline lookup yields CDR1 MNHNS and CDR2 SASEGT. CDR3 size: 15 residues. This record belongs to a study of T cells in Graves' hyperthyroidism and ophthalmopathy. Findings and limits, study-wide: Ophthalmopathy prediction by the model preceded onset by a median about 6.8 months.

This chain uses TRBV6-1 with TRBJ2-6; tentative D call: TRBD1 (6 bases). What was sequenced was blood. The receptor was derived from a man in his forties or fifties with Graves' hyperthyroidism. CDR3 amino acids: CASSMGQLGANVLTF. CDR3 sequence (DNA): TGTGCCAGCAGCATGGGACAACTTGGGGCCAACGTCCTGACTTTC.